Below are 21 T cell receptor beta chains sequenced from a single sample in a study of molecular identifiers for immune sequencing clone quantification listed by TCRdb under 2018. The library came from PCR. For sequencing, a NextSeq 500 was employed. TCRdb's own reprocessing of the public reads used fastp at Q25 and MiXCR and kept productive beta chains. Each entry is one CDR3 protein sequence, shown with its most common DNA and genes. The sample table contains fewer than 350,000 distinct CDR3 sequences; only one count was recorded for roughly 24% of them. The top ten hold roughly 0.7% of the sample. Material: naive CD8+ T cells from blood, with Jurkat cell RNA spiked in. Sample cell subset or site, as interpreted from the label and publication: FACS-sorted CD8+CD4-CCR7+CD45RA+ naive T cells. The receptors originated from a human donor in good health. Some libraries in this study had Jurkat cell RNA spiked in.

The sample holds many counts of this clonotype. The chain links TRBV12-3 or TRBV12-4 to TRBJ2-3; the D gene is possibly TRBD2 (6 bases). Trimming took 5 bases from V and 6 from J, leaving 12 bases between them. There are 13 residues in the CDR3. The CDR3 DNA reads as TGTGCCAGCAGTCCTATTGGGGGGGATACGCAGTATTTT. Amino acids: CASSPIGGDTQYF.

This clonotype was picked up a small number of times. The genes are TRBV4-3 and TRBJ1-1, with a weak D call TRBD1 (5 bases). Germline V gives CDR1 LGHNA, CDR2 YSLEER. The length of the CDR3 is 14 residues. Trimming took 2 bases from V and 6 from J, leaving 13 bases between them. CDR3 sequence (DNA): TGCGCCAGCAGCCAAAATTCGCAGGGACCTGAAGCTTTCTTT. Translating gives CASSQNSQGPEAFF.

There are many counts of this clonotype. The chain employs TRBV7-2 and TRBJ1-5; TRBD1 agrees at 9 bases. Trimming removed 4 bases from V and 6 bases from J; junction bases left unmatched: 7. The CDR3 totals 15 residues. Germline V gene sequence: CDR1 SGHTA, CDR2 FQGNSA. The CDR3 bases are TGTGCCAGCAGCTACGAGACAGGGGGTTTTCAGCCCCAGCATTTT. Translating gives CASSYETGGFQPQHF.

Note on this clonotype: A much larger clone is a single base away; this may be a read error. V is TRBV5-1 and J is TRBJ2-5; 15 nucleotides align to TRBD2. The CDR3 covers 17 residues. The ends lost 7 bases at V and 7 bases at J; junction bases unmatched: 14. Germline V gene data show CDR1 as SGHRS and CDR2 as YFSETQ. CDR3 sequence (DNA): TGCGCCAGCGGCGCGGGACTAGCGGGGGGATCAAGAGCGACCCAGTACTTC. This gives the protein CASGAGLAGGSRATQYF.

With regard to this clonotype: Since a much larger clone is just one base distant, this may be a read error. CDR3: CASSVRLAGAEQYF. For the CDR3, the DNA is TGTGCCAGCAGCGTGAGACTAGCGGGGGCCGAGCAGTACTTC. This chain connects TRBV9 to TRBJ2-7; 12 bases align to TRBD2. Trimming removed 2 bases from V and 6 bases from J; junction bases left unmatched: 3. The CDR3 has 14 amino acids. Germline CDR1 is SGDLS and CDR2 is YYNGEE. Using reference TRBV9 and TRBJ2-7 for the parts outside the CDR3, the full variable domain is DSGVTQTPKHLITATGQRVTLRCSPRSGDLSVYWYQQSLDQGLQFLIQYYNGEERAKGNILERFSAQQFPDLHSELNLSSLELGDSALYFCASSVRLAGAEQYFGPGTRLTVT.

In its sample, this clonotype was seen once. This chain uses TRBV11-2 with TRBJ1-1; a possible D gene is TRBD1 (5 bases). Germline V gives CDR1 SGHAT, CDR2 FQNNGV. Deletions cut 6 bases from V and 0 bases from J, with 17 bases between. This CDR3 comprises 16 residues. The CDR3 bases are TGTGCCAGCAGTACTCGACAGAGCCTCATGAACACTGAAGCTTTCTTT. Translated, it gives CASSTRQSLMNTEAFF.

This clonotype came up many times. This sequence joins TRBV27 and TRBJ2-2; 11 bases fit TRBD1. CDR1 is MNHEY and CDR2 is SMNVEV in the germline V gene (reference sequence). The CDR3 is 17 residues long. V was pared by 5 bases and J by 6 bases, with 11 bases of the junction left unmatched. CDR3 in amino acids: CASSPLPRTGGPGELFF. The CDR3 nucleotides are TGTGCCAGCAGTCCCCTCCCCAGGACAGGGGGCCCCGGGGAGCTGTTTTTT.

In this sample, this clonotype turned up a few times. CDR3 in amino acids: CASSFPGQNEQYF. CDR3 nucleotide sequence: TGTGCCAGCAGCTTCCCGGGACAGAACGAGCAGTACTTC. The chain is built from TRBV7-2 and TRBJ2-7; 7 nucleotides match TRBD1. V trimming: 3 bases; J trimming: 5 bases; junction bases outside the gene matches: 4. CDR1 is SGHTA and CDR2 is FQGNSA in the germline V gene. This CDR3 comprises 13 residues.

Here the CDR3 reads CASSLMREGPYEQYF. Written as DNA, the CDR3 is TGTGCCAGCAGCTTAATGCGGGAGGGGCCCTACGAGCAGTACTTC. The J gene is TRBJ2-7, the V gene TRBV7-9; 9 nucleotides match TRBD2. V dropped 2 bases and J dropped 2; count of bases not matched to a gene: 4. The CDR3 extends over 15 amino acids. Per the germline V gene, CDR1 is SEHNR and CDR2 is FQNEAQ (reference sequence).

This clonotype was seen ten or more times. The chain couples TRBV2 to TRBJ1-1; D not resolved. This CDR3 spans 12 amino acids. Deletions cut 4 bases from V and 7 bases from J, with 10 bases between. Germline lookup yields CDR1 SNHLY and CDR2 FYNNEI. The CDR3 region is CASSGLTYEAFF. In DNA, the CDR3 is TGTGCCAGCAGTGGCCTGACTTATGAAGCTTTCTTT.

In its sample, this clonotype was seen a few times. The CDR3 coding sequence is TGTGCCAGCAGAACCGGGACTAGCGGGGGGGCTGAGCAGTTCTTC. This sequence encodes CASRTGTSGGAEQFF. The chain joins TRBV6-6 to TRBJ2-1, with 16 bases that match TRBD2. V gave up 6 bases and J gave up 9 bases; unmatched junction bases: 5. Germline-derived CDR1 and CDR2 are MNHNY and SVGAGI (reference sequence). CDR3 length: 15 amino acids.

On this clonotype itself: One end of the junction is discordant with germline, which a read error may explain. CDR3 nucleotide sequence: TGCGCCAGCAGCCAAGATATCAGCGGGGGTTACAATGAGCAGTTATTC. Its translation: CASSQDISGGYNEQLF. This rearrangement joins TRBV4-3 to TRBJ2-1; 8 positions match TRBD2. This CDR3 is built from 16 residues. Per germline, CDR1 LGHNA and CDR2 YSLEER.

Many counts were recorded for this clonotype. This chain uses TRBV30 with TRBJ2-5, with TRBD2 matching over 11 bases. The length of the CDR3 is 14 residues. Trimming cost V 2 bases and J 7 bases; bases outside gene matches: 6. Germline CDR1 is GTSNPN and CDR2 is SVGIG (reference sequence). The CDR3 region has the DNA TGTGCCTGGAGTACACTAGCGGGAGTAGGGACCCAGTACTTC. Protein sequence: CAWSTLAGVGTQYF.

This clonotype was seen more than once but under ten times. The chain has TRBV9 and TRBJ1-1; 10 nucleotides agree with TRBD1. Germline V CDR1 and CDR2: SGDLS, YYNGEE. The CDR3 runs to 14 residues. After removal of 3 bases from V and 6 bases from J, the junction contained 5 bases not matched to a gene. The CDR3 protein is CASSAWDRGAEAFF. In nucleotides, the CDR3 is TGTGCCAGCAGCGCGTGGGACAGGGGAGCTGAAGCTTTCTTT.

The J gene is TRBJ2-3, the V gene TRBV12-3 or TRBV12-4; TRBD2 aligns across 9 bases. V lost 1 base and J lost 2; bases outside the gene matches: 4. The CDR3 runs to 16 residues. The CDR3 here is CASSLVAGGFTDTQYF. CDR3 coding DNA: TGTGCCAGCAGTTTAGTCGCGGGGGGGTTCACAGATACGCAGTATTTT.

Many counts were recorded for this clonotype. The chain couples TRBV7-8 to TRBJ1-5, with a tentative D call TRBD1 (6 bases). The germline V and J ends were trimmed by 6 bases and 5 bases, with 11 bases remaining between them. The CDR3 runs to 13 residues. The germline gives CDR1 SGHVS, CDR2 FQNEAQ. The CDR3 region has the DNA TGTGCCAGCAGACAGGGAAAGGATCAGCCCCAGCATTTT. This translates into CASRQGKDQPQHF.

In DNA, the CDR3 is TGTGCCAGCAGCTTAGGGGGCCCGGGGGACAGCAATCAGCCCCAGCATTTT. This translates into CASSLGGPGDSNQPQHF. V and J are TRBV7-6 and TRBJ1-5; a possible D gene is TRBD1 (5 bases). V was cut by 1 base and J by 1 base, with 14 bases left in between. This CDR3 comprises 17 residues. Germline loops: CDR1 SGHVS, CDR2 FNYEAQ.

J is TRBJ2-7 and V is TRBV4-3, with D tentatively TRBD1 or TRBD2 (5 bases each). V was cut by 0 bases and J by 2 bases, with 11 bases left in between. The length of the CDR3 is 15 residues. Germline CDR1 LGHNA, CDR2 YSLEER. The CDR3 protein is CASSQDSGTAYEQYF. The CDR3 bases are TGCGCCAGCAGCCAAGATTCGGGGACCGCCTACGAGCAGTACTTC.

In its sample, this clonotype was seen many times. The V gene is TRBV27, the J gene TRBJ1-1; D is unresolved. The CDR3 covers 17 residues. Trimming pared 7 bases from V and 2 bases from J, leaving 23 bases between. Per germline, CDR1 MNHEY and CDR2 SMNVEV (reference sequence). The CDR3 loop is CASMVSLGWQHNTEAFF. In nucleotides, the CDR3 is TGTGCCAGCATGGTTTCGCTTGGTTGGCAGCATAACACTGAAGCTTTCTTT.

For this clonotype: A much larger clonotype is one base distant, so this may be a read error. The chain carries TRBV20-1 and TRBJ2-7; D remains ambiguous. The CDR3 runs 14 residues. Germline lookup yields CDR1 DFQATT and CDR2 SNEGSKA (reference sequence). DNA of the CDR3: TGCGGTGCCCGTGGGTCTACTCCCTCCTACGAGCAGTACTTC. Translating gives CGARGSTPSYEQYF.

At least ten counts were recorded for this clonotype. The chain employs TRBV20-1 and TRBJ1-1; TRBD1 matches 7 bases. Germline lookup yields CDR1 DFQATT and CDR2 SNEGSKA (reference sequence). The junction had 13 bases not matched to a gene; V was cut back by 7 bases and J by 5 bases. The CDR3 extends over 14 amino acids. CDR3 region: CSVLTGRDGTEAFF. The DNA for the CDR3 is TGCAGTGTTCTGACAGGGCGGGACGGAACTGAAGCTTTCTTT.